One T cell receptor (beta chain) is described in this entry. The antigen remains unidentified. Sequencing libraries for TCR beta were prepared with iRepertoire HTBI primers and Arm-PCR of CDR3 regions. One entry per CDR3 protein results from TCRdb running MiXCR on the multiplex PCR reads. The sample yields around 300,000 distinct CDR3 sequences, 22% seen once. This entry comes from a study of regulatory T cells in long-lasting Graves disease. General study findings and limits: There were preferences for TRBV28, TRBJ1-2 and TRBJ2-5 in persistent disease. TCR diversity was lower in persistent Graves' patients (versus newly diagnosed ones).

Germline lookup yields CDR1 MNHEY and CDR2 SMNVEV (reference sequence). V gave up 2 bases and J gave up 5 bases; unmatched junction bases: 7. The CDR3 sequence is 15 residues long. The time point: persistent/refractory GD, antithyroid drugs over 5 years with positive TRAb. RNA isolated from PBMCs was used to make the TCR library. Patients of an endocrinology department in Xi'an, China, were included. The sequenced sample was peripheral blood mononuclear cells (PBMCs), obtained when the disease was refractory, from a patient treated with antithyroid drugs. This chain uses TRBV27 with TRBJ2-3; 7 nucleotides line up with TRBD2. The receptor was isolated from a female donor with Graves disease. Here the CDR3 reads CASSLPSGGRDTQYF. CDR3 sequence (DNA): TGTGCCAGCAGTTTACCTTCTGGCGGGAGAGATACGCAGTATTTT.